The 30 T cell receptor beta chains presented below share a single source sample, sequenced in a study of breast tumors, draining lymph nodes, adjacent tissues. TCRdb used MiXCR to reprocess the multiplex PCR reads, holding one entry per CDR3 protein. The data contain some 85,000 distinct CDR3 sequences, over 25% of them singletons. Breast cancer patients provided tissue from their axillary draining lymph nodes. The sequencing input was axillary lymph node tissue. The receptors were gathered from a female donor with breast cancer. Some clones in this sample may be carry-over from other donors' samples.

This clonotype has at least ten counts. The chain is built from TRBV28 and TRBJ1-2, with D hard to call. With 6 bases removed from V and 4 bases from J, the gap between germline ends came to 9 bases. The CDR3 spans 12 residues. Looked up from germline, CDR1 is MDHEN and CDR2 is SYDVKM. This CDR3 is CASSQARYGYTF. For the CDR3, the DNA is TGTGCCAGCAGCCAAGCCCGCTATGGCTACACCTTC.

A single count supports this clonotype. The genes are TRBV12-3 or TRBV12-4 and TRBJ1-5; 9 nucleotides align to TRBD1. V trimming: 5 bases; J trimming: 1 base; junction bases outside the gene matches: 0. This CDR3 has 14 residues. The CDR3 nucleotides are TGTGCCAGCAGTACAGGGGGCAGCAATCAGCCCCAGCATTTT. Its protein is CASSTGGSNQPQHF.

This clonotype has just a few counts. This clone may be a read error of a much larger clone one base away. V gene TRBV5-1 combines with J gene TRBJ2-5; D unclear. Per the germline V gene, CDR1 is SGHRS and CDR2 is YFSETQ. The CDR3 extends over 12 amino acids. The CDR3 DNA reads TGCGCCAGCAGCAGCAACCAGGAGACCCACTACTTC. Translation gives CASSSNQETHYF.

This clonotype was picked up many times. The V and J genes are TRBV7-6 and TRBJ2-1, with 11 bases fitting TRBD2. Germline loops: CDR1 SGHVS, CDR2 FNYEAQ. V lost 5 bases, J lost 5 bases, and 5 bases stayed unmatched. The length of the CDR3 is 15 residues. The CDR3 region has the DNA TGTGCCAGCAGCCCGCTAGCGGGAGGTAACAATGAGCAGTTCTTC. Its translation: CASSPLAGGNNEQFF.

This clonotype was seen many times. CDR3 amino acids: CATSDTRLAGGAGNEQFF. The CDR3 DNA reads as TGTGCCACCAGTGATACAAGACTAGCGGGAGGAGCTGGGAATGAGCAGTTCTTC. J is TRBJ2-1 and V is TRBV24-1, with TRBD2 matching 13 bases. In germline, CDR1 is KGHDR, CDR2 SFDVKD. The ends lost 3 bases at V and 7 bases at J; junction bases unmatched: 11. The CDR3 length is 18 residues.

The count of this clonotype is one. The CDR3 does not end in the conserved phenylalanine or tryptophan, so this is likely a read error. J is TRBJ2-1 and V is TRBV5-5; D gene uncertain. The CDR3 sequence is 15 residues long. V lost 4 bases and J 8 bases, leaving 19 bases between the germline ends. Germline lookup yields CDR1 SGHKS and CDR2 YYEKEE (reference sequence). As DNA, the CDR3 is TGTGCCAGCAGCACCTTACGGGCACCTACAGATGAGCAGTTCCTC. Translation: CASSTLRAPTDEQFL.

The chain has TRBV12-3 or TRBV12-4 and TRBJ2-3, with 11 bases identical to TRBD2. Trimming removed 6 bases from V and 4 bases from J; junction bases left unmatched: 6. The CDR3 covers 15 residues. The chain's CDR3 is CASSALAGVADTQYF. CDR3 nucleotide sequence: TGTGCCAGCAGCGCACTAGCGGGAGTCGCAGATACGCAGTATTTT.

The rearrangement uses TRBV6-4 and TRBJ2-7, with no clear D. Trimming cost V 4 bases and J 0 bases, with 19 bases left between them. This CDR3 comprises 17 residues. CDR1 is MRHNA and CDR2 is SNTAGT in the germline V gene. CDR3 amino acids: CASSARDRAKSSYEQYF. CDR3 nucleotides: TGTGCCAGCAGTGCTAGAGATCGGGCGAAGAGCTCCTACGAGCAGTACTTC.

V and J are TRBV12-3 or TRBV12-4 and TRBJ1-4, with 7 nucleotides matching TRBD1. The V and J ends lost 7 bases and 6 bases, in that order; junction bases with no gene match: 5. This CDR3 is built from 13 residues. The CDR3 region has the DNA TGTGCCAGCACCACAGGGGAGGATGAAAAACTGTTTTTT. Translating gives CASTTGEDEKLFF.

At least ten counts were recorded for this clonotype. This chain links TRBV5-6 with TRBJ1-2, with TRBD1 as a possible D gene (5 bases). This CDR3 contains 15 residues. Per the germline V gene, CDR1 is SGHDT and CDR2 is YYEEEE. V was trimmed by 5 bases and J by 4 bases, leaving 18 bases between them. The CDR3 loop reads CASRKIGAKGYGYTF. The CDR3 coding sequence is TGTGCCAGCAGGAAAATAGGGGCGAAGGGCTATGGCTACACCTTC.

The V and J genes are TRBV4-3 and TRBJ1-2; 9 bases line up with TRBD1. The CDR3 has 15 amino acids. With V trimmed by 4 bases and J by 7 bases, 10 bases remained unmatched. CDR1 and CDR2 (germline): LGHNA, YSLEER. The CDR3 DNA is TGCGCCAGCAGCCTACTTACCTCACAGGGGGCTGGCTACACCTTC. It translates to CASSLLTSQGAGYTF.

The V call is TRBV27, the J call TRBJ2-7; TRBD2 matches 8 bases. Trimming removed 2 bases from V and 6 bases from J; junction bases left unmatched: 6. Germline V gives CDR1 MNHEY, CDR2 SMNVEV (reference sequence). The CDR3 length is 14 residues. CDR3 DNA sequence: TGTGCCAGCAGTTTAATAGCGGGAAGACGCGAGCAGTACTTC. Translated: CASSLIAGRREQYF.

This clonotype came up many times. The chain is built from TRBV20-1 and TRBJ1-1; D uncertain. The V gene's germline CDR1 is DFQATT and CDR2 SNEGSKA (reference sequence). The V and J ends lost 1 base and 6 bases respectively, with 15 bases between them. This CDR3 is 14 amino acids long. CDR3 sequence (DNA): TGCAGTGCTAGAGTAACACACCGAGCATCTGAAGCTTTCTTT. It encodes CSARVTHRASEAFF.

In its sample, this clonotype was seen many times. The chain carries TRBV20-1 and TRBJ2-5, with a tentative D call TRBD2 (6 bases). The germline gives CDR1 DFQATT, CDR2 SNEGSKA (reference sequence). The CDR3 has 14 residues. The V and J ends lost 3 bases and 1 base respectively, with 12 bases between them. This chain's CDR3 is CSASPLARQETQYF. CDR3 DNA: TGCAGTGCTAGTCCGCTAGCGCGCCAAGAGACCCAGTACTTC.

Only a few counts were recorded for this clonotype. A clone one base away is much larger, so this may be a read error. The chain carries TRBV4-3 and TRBJ2-2; TRBD2 aligns across 8 bases. The CDR3 loop spans 15 amino acids. Germline V lookup: CDR1 LGHNA, CDR2 YSLEER. V was pared by 5 bases and J by 5 bases, with 7 bases of the junction left unmatched. CDR3 DNA sequence: TGCGCCAGCAGCGCAAGTCGGGGGGGGACCGGGGAGCTGTTTTTT. Protein product: CASSASRGGTGELFF.

This clonotype was seen repeatedly, ten times or more. This chain connects TRBV14 to TRBJ2-1; TRBD2 matches at 10 bases. Germline V CDR1 and CDR2: SGHDN, FVKESK. The CDR3 has 18 amino acids. Unmatched junction bases numbered 10, after V lost 2 bases and J lost 3 bases. In nucleotides, the CDR3 is TGTGCCAGCAGCCAACTCCTAGCGGGAGTCGGGGTCTACAATGAGCAGTTCTTC. Translating it yields CASSQLLAGVGVYNEQFF.

This clonotype was found many times. The V and J genes are TRBV20-1 and TRBJ2-1; 9 bases align to TRBD2. Per germline, CDR1 DFQATT and CDR2 SNEGSKA (reference sequence). Trimming removed 2 bases from V and 7 bases from J; junction bases left unmatched: 9. The CDR3 sequence is 15 residues long. The CDR3 loop reads CSARTTSGGGNEQFF. CDR3 bases: TGCAGTGCTAGAACGACTAGCGGAGGCGGGAATGAGCAGTTCTTC.

The chain couples TRBV29-1 to TRBJ2-7; possibly TRBD1 or TRBD2 for D (6 bases each). The CDR3 is 14 residues long. In germline, CDR1 is SQVTM, CDR2 ANQGSEA. Trimming removed 3 bases at V and 3 bases at J, with 15 bases between. For the CDR3, the DNA is TGCAGCGTTGACGGGGGCCTGAACTTCTACGAGCAGTACTTC. It yields the protein CSVDGGLNFYEQYF.

The chain recombines TRBV2 with TRBJ2-1; perhaps TRBD1 as D (5 bases). In germline, CDR1 is SNHLY, CDR2 FYNNEI. Trimming left V 7 bases short and J 5 bases short, with 15 bases between. The CDR3 consists of 14 residues. CDR3 in amino acids: CASTNQGSHNEQFF. CDR3 nucleotides: TGTGCCAGCACAAACCAGGGATCTCACAATGAGCAGTTCTTC.

This clonotype was observed at least ten times. The chain employs TRBV18 and TRBJ1-3; D is undetermined. The germline V gene encodes CDR1 KGHSH and CDR2 LQKENI. The ends were cut back, 1 base at V and 0 bases at J, with 7 bases in the middle. This CDR3 has 15 amino acids. CDR3 residues: CASSPRPGSGNTIYF. In nucleotides, the CDR3 is TGTGCCAGCTCACCACGTCCGGGCTCTGGAAACACCATATATTTT.

This clonotype was seen ten or more times. The rearrangement uses TRBV5-5 and TRBJ2-7, with D possibly called TRBD1 or TRBD2 (5 bases each). This CDR3 comprises 14 residues. Trimming left V 3 bases short and J 6 bases short, with 16 bases between. The germline CDR1 and CDR2 sequences are SGHKS and YYEKEE (reference sequence). The CDR3 loop is CASSWSQGEGEQYF. The CDR3 DNA follows: TGTGCCAGCAGCTGGAGTCAGGGTGAGGGCGAGCAGTACTTC.

The genes are TRBV9 and TRBJ2-4; D could derive from TRBD1 or TRBD2 (5 bases each). This CDR3 has 16 amino acids. Looked up from germline, CDR1 is SGDLS and CDR2 is YYNGEE. V was trimmed by 3 bases and J by 15 bases, leaving 28 bases between them. CDR3 region: CASSEGAGEGRYERYF. The DNA for the CDR3 is TGTGCCAGCAGCGAAGGGGCTGGAGAGGGCCGTTACGAGCGGTACTTC. The full variable domain, its missing parts supplied by reference TRBV9 and TRBJ2-4, is DSGVTQTPKHLITATGQRVTLRCSPRSGDLSVYWYQQSLDQGLQFLIQYYNGEERAKGNILERFSAQQFPDLHSELNLSSLELGDSALYFCASSEGAGEGRYERYFGAGTRLSVL.

A note on this clonotype: An end of the junction does not agree with germline; a read error may underlie this. This chain connects TRBV2 to TRBJ2-5; TRBD2 might be the D (5 bases). CDR1 and CDR2 from the germline V gene are SNHLY and FYNNEI. CDR3 length: 13 amino acids. CDR3 region: CASSGELGKTRYF. In DNA, the CDR3 is TGTGCCAGCTCCGGGGAGTTAGGAAAGACCCGGTACTTC.

Concerning this clonotype itself: An end of the junction differs from the germline gene, which may be a read error. The chain carries TRBV7-2 and TRBJ1-1, with D perhaps matching TRBD1 (5 bases). Germline V gene data show CDR1 as SGHTA and CDR2 as FQGNSA. The CDR3 contains 16 residues. The CDR3 loop is CASSFGGTSMNTEPFF. CDR3 DNA sequence: TGTGCCAGCAGCTTTGGGGGAACGTCCATGAACACTGAACCTTTCTTT.

Worth noting for this clonotype: One end of the junction does not line up with germline, which may come from a read error. This chain uses TRBV3-1 with TRBJ1-2; D perhaps matches TRBD1 (6 bases). The CDR3 spans 13 residues. In germline, CDR1 is LGHDT, CDR2 YNNKEL (reference sequence). Here the CDR3 reads CDSSQDRGGGYTF. The CDR3 nucleotides read TGCGACAGCAGCCAAGATCGAGGGGGTGGCTACACCTTC.

For this clonotype: Since a much larger clone is just one base distant, this may be a read error. The V and J genes are TRBV6-6 and TRBJ2-1, with 8 bases matching TRBD1. V shed 6 bases and J 5 bases; nucleotides not matched to a gene: 9. The CDR3 length is 15 residues. Germline loops: CDR1 MNHNY, CDR2 SVGAGI (reference sequence). The DNA of the CDR3 is TGTGCCAGCAGGCTGGCCGGGACAGGTAACAATGAGCAGTTCTTC. Its translation: CASRLAGTGNNEQFF.

CDR3 sequence (DNA): TGCGCCAGCAGCTACTCCGGGACAGGGGCAACGACGCAGTACTTC. Translating it yields CASSYSGTGATTQYF. The chain recombines TRBV5-1 with TRBJ2-5, with TRBD1 matching 10 bases. Trimming took 3 bases from V and 11 from J; bases not matched to a gene: 13. The CDR3 totals 15 residues. Germline V lookup: CDR1 SGHRS, CDR2 YFSETQ. Combining the CDR3 with reference TRBV5-1 and TRBJ2-5 gives the whole variable domain KAGVTQTPRYLIKTRGQQVTLSCSPISGHRSVSWYQQTPGQGLQFLFEYFSETQRNKGNFPGRFSGRQFSNSRSEMNVSTLELGDSALYLCASSYSGTGATTQYFGPGTRLLVL.

In this sample, this clonotype turned up many times. The gene calls are TRBV5-1 and TRBJ2-2; the D gene could be TRBD1 or TRBD2 (5 bases each). Germline lookup yields CDR1 SGHRS and CDR2 YFSETQ. The CDR3 loop spans 16 amino acids. V lost 3 bases to trimming and J lost 0 bases, with 12 bases between them. The chain's CDR3 is CASSWGRRSNTGELFF. As DNA, the CDR3 is TGCGCCAGCAGCTGGGGACGGCGTTCGAACACCGGGGAGCTGTTTTTT.

This rearrangement joins TRBV7-3 to TRBJ1-4; D perhaps matches TRBD1 (5 bases). The CDR3 contains 15 residues. The V and J ends lost 5 bases and 5 bases respectively, with 15 bases between them. Germline-derived CDR1 and CDR2 are SGHTA and FQGTGA. CDR3 in DNA: TGTGCCAGCAGCAGGGACCGCACCTACAATGAAAAACTGTTTTTT. This translates into CASSRDRTYNEKLFF.

The CDR3 sequence: CAGRRQDTDTQYF. The CDR3 DNA sequence: TGTGCCGGCCGACGGCAGGACACAGATACGCAGTATTTT. The chain joins TRBV12-3 or TRBV12-4 to TRBJ2-3; D is ambiguous. The CDR3 is made up of 13 amino acids. Trimming took off 11 bases at V and 2 bases at J, with 14 bases between the two ends.